The 32 T cell receptor beta chains listed next were all sequenced from one sample in a study of T cell repertoires in cytomegalovirus infection. MiXCR, applied by TCRdb to the reads, yields one record per CDR3 protein. The sample comprises some 300,000 distinct CDR3 sequences, around a sixth of which are singletons, and 9.5% to 15% rests with the top ten. Sequenced: PBMCs. These receptors originate from a human donor in good health (CMV status not recorded). Some clones in this sample may be carry-over from other donors' samples.

CDR3 region: CASSLRISTDTQYF. CDR3 in DNA: TGCGCCAGCAGCCTCCGGATTAGCACAGATACGCAGTATTTT. The V and J genes are TRBV4-3 and TRBJ2-3; D gene unclear. The length of the CDR3 is 14 residues. CDR1 LGHNA and CDR2 YSLEER come from the germline V gene. The germline V and J ends were trimmed by 4 bases and 0 bases, with 8 bases remaining between them.

The sample holds a few counts of this clonotype. The CDR3 sequence: CASNMDGSGNTIYF. The CDR3 nucleotides are TGTGCCAGCAACATGGACGGCTCTGGAAACACCATATATTTT. The chain recombines TRBV6-2 or TRBV6-3 with TRBJ1-3; unclear D gene. The V and J ends lost 7 bases and 0 bases respectively, with 10 bases between them. CDR1 and CDR2 from the germline V gene are MNHEY and SVGEGT. CDR3 length: 14 amino acids.

V and J are TRBV5-4 and TRBJ2-5, with unresolved D. This CDR3 region has 12 residues. Germline V gives CDR1 SGHNT, CDR2 YYREEE (reference sequence). Trimming removed 4 bases at V and 5 bases at J, with 9 bases between. The CDR3, as DNA: TGTGCCAGCAGCCCACCTTGCGAGACCCAGTACTTC. As protein: CASSPPCETQYF.

This clonotype was counted at least ten times. The chain uses TRBV12-3 or TRBV12-4 and TRBJ2-6, with D uncertain. CDR3 length: 14 amino acids. Trimming left V 3 bases short and J 0 bases short, with 3 bases between. As DNA, the CDR3 is TGTGCCAGCAGTTTGCACTCTGGGGCCAACGTCCTGACTTTC. The encoded protein is CASSLHSGANVLTF.

This clonotype was detected only a few times. This sequence joins TRBV29-1 and TRBJ2-1; D uncertain. V lost 2 bases and J 7 bases, leaving 3 bases between the germline ends. This CDR3 region has 10 residues. Germline-derived CDR1 and CDR2 are SQVTM and ANQGSEA. The CDR3 protein is CSVENNEQFF. The CDR3 nucleotides are TGCAGCGTTGAAAATAATGAGCAGTTCTTC.

This clonotype has only a few counts. The V gene is TRBV19, the J gene TRBJ2-2; D is ambiguous. V was trimmed by 0 bases and J by 3 bases, leaving 5 bases between them. CDR3 length: 14 residues. Germline values: CDR1 LNHDA, CDR2 SQIVND (reference sequence). Here the CDR3 reads CASSIDPHTGELFF. The CDR3 region has the DNA TGTGCCAGTAGTATAGACCCACACACCGGGGAGCTGTTTTTT.

This clonotype was recorded many times. The chain carries TRBV7-8 and TRBJ2-7; no clear D. The CDR3 is 12 residues long. V was pared by 5 bases and J by 3 bases, with 8 bases between. From germline, CDR1 is SGHVS and CDR2 FQNEAQ. The CDR3 loop is CASSTTFYEQYF. DNA of the CDR3: TGTGCCAGCAGCACCACCTTCTACGAGCAGTACTTC.

At least ten counts were recorded for this clonotype. CDR3 sequence reads: CASSLGDTRGNTIYF. The CDR3 DNA follows: TGTGCCAGCAGTTTGGGGGACACACGGGGAAACACCATATATTTT. V usage is TRBV28 and J usage is TRBJ1-3, with D possibly matching TRBD1 (6 bases). This CDR3 contains 15 residues. CDR1 MDHEN and CDR2 SYDVKM come from the germline V gene. V was cut by 3 bases and J by 4 bases, with 13 bases left in between.

This clonotype has a count of ten or more. The V call is TRBV12-3 or TRBV12-4, the J call TRBJ1-5; no firm D call. There are 14 residues in the CDR3. V lost 1 base, J lost 9 bases, and 13 bases lay in between. In nucleotides, the CDR3 is TGTGCCAGCAGTTTAGAGGGAAATACAAGGCCCCAGCATTTT. Translation: CASSLEGNTRPQHF.

This clonotype was recorded many times. The rearrangement links TRBV7-8 to TRBJ1-1; TRBD1 is a possible D gene (5 bases). There are 14 residues in the CDR3. Germline loops: CDR1 SGHVS, CDR2 FQNEAQ. Trimming shortened V by 2 bases and J by 0 bases, and 7 bases separated the two germline ends. CDR3 in DNA: TGTGCCAGCAGCTTATGGGGGATGAACACTGAAGCTTTCTTT. Translated, it gives CASSLWGMNTEAFF.

This clonotype came up a few times. The chain links TRBV18 to TRBJ2-1; 10 bases align to TRBD2. The V gene end was trimmed by 0 bases and the J gene end by 4 bases; junction bases not matched to a gene: 3. Germline loops: CDR1 KGHSH, CDR2 LQKENI. CDR3 length: 16 amino acids. The CDR3 reads CASSPPGTSVYNEQFF. CDR3 nucleotides: TGTGCCAGCTCACCACCCGGGACTAGCGTTTACAATGAGCAGTTCTTC.

This clonotype was picked up many times. The chain uses TRBV3-1 and TRBJ2-4, with D unresolved. The CDR3 runs 15 residues. CDR1 and CDR2 (germline): LGHDT, YNNKEL (reference sequence). V dropped 1 base and J dropped 5 bases, with 12 bases sitting between them. The CDR3 reads CASSQGLRGENIQYF. CDR3 bases: TGTGCCAGCAGCCAAGGCCTACGAGGCGAAAACATTCAGTACTTC.

This clonotype showed up just a few times. This chain links TRBV7-2 with TRBJ1-5; D uncertain. The CDR3 is made up of 14 amino acids. V lost 0 bases, J lost 9 bases, and 12 bases lay in between. The germline gives CDR1 SGHTA, CDR2 FQGNSA. The CDR3 protein is CASSLAQVEMPQHF. CDR3 DNA: TGTGCCAGCAGCTTAGCGCAGGTGGAGATGCCCCAGCATTTT.

This clonotype showed up just a few times. J is TRBJ2-3 and V is TRBV6-6, with D perhaps TRBD1 (6 bases). CDR3 length equals 15 residues. Deletions cut 2 bases from V and 0 bases from J, with 9 bases between. Germline V gene lookup returns CDR1 MNHNY and CDR2 SVGAGI (reference sequence). This CDR3 reads CASSYGQPSTDTQYF. The CDR3, as DNA: TGTGCCAGCAGTTACGGACAGCCGAGCACAGATACGCAGTATTTT.

In its sample, this clonotype was seen many times. This chain joins TRBV20-1 and TRBJ2-7; no clear D gene. V dropped 2 bases and J dropped 2 bases, with 7 bases sitting between them. Per germline, CDR1 DFQATT and CDR2 SNEGSKA (reference sequence). The CDR3 totals 12 residues. CDR3 sequence: CSARQSAYEQYF. The CDR3 DNA reads as TGCAGTGCTAGACAAAGCGCCTACGAGCAGTACTTC.

The chain joins TRBV18 to TRBJ2-7; 7 bases are a match to TRBD1. The junction had 16 bases not matched to a gene; V was cut back by 4 bases and J by 7 bases. Per the germline V gene, CDR1 is KGHSH and CDR2 is LQKENI. There are 16 residues in the CDR3. CDR3 sequence (DNA): TGTGCCAGCTCACGGATCCGGGACAGCGTCTGGTCTGAGCAGTACTTC. This encodes CASSRIRDSVWSEQYF.

V and J are TRBV6-1 and TRBJ1-2, with D possibly TRBD1 on 5 matching bases. This CDR3 spans 13 amino acids. The V and J ends lost 5 bases and 5 bases respectively, with 12 bases between them. From germline, CDR1 is MNHNS and CDR2 SASEGT. Written as DNA, the CDR3 is TGTGCCAGCAGTCCCCCGGGGGGATATGGCTACACCTTC. This gives the protein CASSPPGGYGYTF.

The chain carries TRBV19 and TRBJ2-3; the D call may be TRBD1 or TRBD2 (5 bases each). The CDR3 contains 13 residues. Trimming removed 5 bases at V and 6 bases at J, with 12 bases between. From germline, CDR1 is LNHDA and CDR2 SQIVND (reference sequence). The CDR3: CASSYRWGDTQYF. In nucleotides, the CDR3 is TGTGCCAGTAGTTACCGGTGGGGGGATACGCAGTATTTT.

This sequence joins TRBV19 and TRBJ1-4, with no clear D. The V end was cut by 2 bases, the J end by 5 bases, with 9 bases between. This CDR3 has 14 amino acids. Germline V gene lookup returns CDR1 LNHDA and CDR2 SQIVND (reference sequence). CDR3 in amino acids: CASSIRVGNEKLFF. For the CDR3, the DNA is TGTGCCAGTAGTATACGGGTGGGAAATGAAAAACTGTTTTTT. The variable domain in full, with the rest retrieved from reference TRBV19 and TRBJ1-4, is DGGITQSPKYLFRKEGQNVTLSCEQNLNHDAMYWYRQDPGQGLRLIYYSQIVNDFQKGDIAEGYSVSREKKESFPLTVTSAQKNPTAFYLCASSIRVGNEKLFFGSGTQLSVL.

This clonotype was observed a few times. This rearrangement joins TRBV28 to TRBJ1-4, with D maybe TRBD1 (5 bases). Germline-derived CDR1 and CDR2 are MDHEN and SYDVKM. V was clipped by 1 base and J by 7 bases, with 16 bases between them. The CDR3 consists of 16 residues. The CDR3 DNA reads TGTGCCAGCAGTTTATTGGAGGGGCGAGGTGGTGAAAAACTGTTTTTT. Amino acid sequence: CASSLLEGRGGEKLFF.

This clonotype was seen ten or more times. The chain links TRBV12-3 or TRBV12-4 to TRBJ1-5, with D maybe TRBD1 (5 bases). The V end lost 4 bases, the J end lost 0 bases, and 16 bases lay between the germline ends. The CDR3 sequence is 17 residues long. CDR3: CASSSSWGENSNQPQHF. As DNA, the CDR3 is TGTGCCAGCAGTTCCTCCTGGGGGGAAAATAGCAATCAGCCCCAGCATTTT.

The V and J genes are TRBV12-5 and TRBJ2-4; D possibly corresponds to TRBD1 (5 bases). This CDR3 region has 13 residues. Germline CDR1 and CDR2: LGHNT and FRNRAP. V was clipped by 7 bases and J by 4 bases, with 11 bases between them. The CDR3 is CASVVQGKNIQYF. The DNA of the CDR3 is TGTGCTAGTGTGGTCCAGGGAAAAAACATTCAGTACTTC.

The sample holds many counts of this clonotype. The V call is TRBV5-1, the J call TRBJ2-7; 11 nucleotides agree with TRBD2. The length of the CDR3 is 18 residues. Germline-derived CDR1 and CDR2 are SGHRS and YFSETQ. V lost 0 bases and J lost 2; bases outside the gene matches: 10. The CDR3 DNA reads TGCGCCAGCAGCTTGGAGGAGACTAGCGGGGCGATCACCTACGAGCAGTACTTC. This codes for CASSLEETSGAITYEQYF.

This clonotype has at least ten counts. The chain combines TRBV12-3 or TRBV12-4 with TRBJ1-6; the D gene is possibly TRBD1 (6 bases). The length of the CDR3 is 15 residues. V dropped 6 bases and J dropped 7 bases, with 16 bases sitting between them. This chain's CDR3 is CASSLIWGANSPLHF. The CDR3 region has the DNA TGTGCCAGCAGCCTTATCTGGGGGGCAAATTCACCCCTCCACTTT.

This clonotype was seen repeatedly, ten times or more. The chain employs TRBV6-2 or TRBV6-3 and TRBJ2-1, with 7 positions matching TRBD1. The CDR3 loop spans 15 amino acids. Per the germline V gene, CDR1 is MNHEY and CDR2 is SVGEGT. The J segment lost 0 bases and the V segment lost 7 bases, leaving 6 bases of the junction unmatched. CDR3 bases: TGTGCCAGCAACCGGGACAGCAGCTCCTACAATGAGCAGTTCTTC. As protein: CASNRDSSSYNEQFF.

The chain is built from TRBV24-1 and TRBJ2-1; possibly TRBD1 for D (6 bases). The length of the CDR3 is 14 residues. Trimming removed 3 bases at V and 7 bases at J, with 12 bases between. Germline-derived CDR1 and CDR2 are KGHDR and SFDVKD. CDR3 in DNA: TGTGCCACCAGTGATAGTGGGGGCCCGAATGAGCAGTTCTTC. Its translation is CATSDSGGPNEQFF.

V gene TRBV20-1 combines with J gene TRBJ1-3, with a weak D call TRBD1 (6 bases). V was shortened by 3 bases and J by 0 bases, with 18 bases between the two germline ends. Germline CDR1 DFQATT, CDR2 SNEGSKA (reference sequence). The CDR3 totals 17 residues. The CDR3 DNA is TGCAGTGCTAGGCTACTGGGGGGCCTAGACTCTGGAAACACCATATATTTT. This codes for CSARLLGGLDSGNTIYF.

This clonotype was counted at least ten times. The rearrangement joins TRBV7-2 to TRBJ1-3; the D gene is possibly TRBD1 (5 bases). The CDR3 is 17 amino acids. Germline CDR1 reads SGHTA; CDR2 reads FQGNSA. Trimming shortened V by 7 bases and J by 1 base, and 20 bases separated the two germline ends. As DNA, the CDR3 is TGTGCCAGCACCCGAGGGGAGGGTTTTGGATCTGGAAACACCATATATTTT. It is translated as CASTRGEGFGSGNTIYF.

This clonotype showed up just a few times. This chain uses TRBV5-6 with TRBJ1-2, with 8 bases that match TRBD1. V trimming: 2 bases; J trimming: 7 bases; junction bases outside the gene matches: 7. The length of the CDR3 is 14 residues. Germline V gives CDR1 SGHDT, CDR2 YYEEEE. The CDR3 spells CASSFDRGRGGYTF. As DNA, the CDR3 is TGTGCCAGCAGCTTCGACAGGGGAAGAGGTGGCTACACCTTC.

This clonotype was seen only once. The chain joins TRBV12-3 or TRBV12-4 to TRBJ2-1; 9 bases are shared with TRBD2. J lost 4 bases, V lost 5 bases, and 6 bases had no gene match. The CDR3 is 15 residues long. CDR3 sequence reads: CASSRLAEPYNEQFF. CDR3 sequence (DNA): TGTGCCAGCAGTCGACTAGCGGAGCCATACAATGAGCAGTTCTTC.

This clonotype was observed a few times. This chain uses TRBV7-9 with TRBJ1-1; D call uncertain. The CDR3 sequence is 15 residues long. Germline assignment: CDR1 SEHNR and CDR2 FQNEAQ (reference sequence). V was pared by 6 bases and J by 4 bases, with 18 bases between. The CDR3 loop reads CASRERFAQTTEAFF. CDR3 coding DNA: TGTGCCAGCAGAGAAAGATTCGCTCAAACCACTGAAGCTTTCTTT.

In this sample, this clonotype turned up a few times. The gene calls are TRBV12-3 or TRBV12-4 and TRBJ2-1, with 7 bases aligning to TRBD1. The CDR3 covers 15 residues. The ends lost 7 bases at V and 6 bases at J; junction bases unmatched: 12. CDR3 loop: CASTLRGIARNEQFF. The CDR3 DNA is TGTGCCAGCACCCTCAGGGGGATAGCCCGCAATGAGCAGTTCTTC.